These 23 T cell receptor beta chains came from one sample sequenced in a study of radiotherapy plus CTLA-4 blockade in lung cancer. The data were produced by immunoSEQ multiplex PCR, yet TCRdb's version contains in-frame clones alone and is incomplete. The table includes 85,000 to 130,000 clones, 85% to 90% detected once. The sequencing used peripheral blood, collected from a patient treated with radiotherapy plus ipilimumab. The receptors derive from a human donor with non-small cell lung cancer that progressed on radiotherapy plus ipilimumab. Some clones in this sample may be carry-over from other donors' samples.

The table lists this clone with a count of one. This chain links TRBV18 with TRBJ2-1; 9 bases fit TRBD2. The germline V gene encodes CDR1 KGHSH and CDR2 LQKENI. This CDR3 comprises 16 residues. After removal of 3 bases from V and 7 bases from J, the junction contained 10 bases not matched to a gene. The CDR3 coding sequence is TGTGCCAGCTCACCCCAGAGCGGGGGGAAGAAGAATGAGCAGTTCTTC. Encoded protein: CASSPQSGGKKNEQFF.

V and J are TRBV5-1 and TRBJ2-1, with 12 bases that match TRBD2. The germline V gene encodes CDR1 SGHRS and CDR2 YFSETQ. J lost 0 bases, V lost 0 bases, and 4 bases had no gene match. This CDR3 comprises 18 residues. The CDR3 here is CASSLGLAGVSSYNEQFF. The CDR3 DNA reads TGCGCCAGCAGCTTGGGACTAGCGGGGGTTAGCTCCTACAATGAGCAGTTCTTC.

The V gene is TRBV5-6, the J gene TRBJ2-3; TRBD1 matches at 9 bases. The CDR3 runs to 15 residues. J was trimmed by 6 bases and V by 0 bases; bases with no gene match: 5. Germline CDR1 and CDR2: SGHDT and YYEEEE. The CDR3 sequence: CASSLANRGLDTQYF. In DNA, the CDR3 is TGTGCCAGCAGCTTGGCCAACAGGGGGCTGGATACGCAGTATTTT.

The chain combines TRBV4-1 with TRBJ1-4, with a possible D match to TRBD1 (5 bases). V dropped 2 bases and J dropped 4 bases, with 14 bases sitting between them. Germline V gene sequence: CDR1 MGHRA, CDR2 YSYEKL. The CDR3 runs to 16 residues. CDR3 coding DNA: TGCGCCAGCAGCCAATCCCGACAGACCTATAATGAAAAACTGTTTTTT. It specifies CASSQSRQTYNEKLFF.

The chain carries TRBV5-1 and TRBJ1-1, with D perhaps TRBD1 (5 bases). V was shortened by 4 bases and J by 3 bases, with 16 bases between the two germline ends. CDR1 is SGHRS and CDR2 is YFSETQ in the germline V gene. The CDR3 has 15 residues. In nucleotides, the CDR3 is TGCGCCAGCAGCCCCCCCTCGGCAGGGCACACTGAAGCTTTCTTT. Protein: CASSPPSAGHTEAFF.

V gene TRBV7-2 combines with J gene TRBJ2-3, with TRBD2 matching 7 bases. The CDR3 is made up of 13 amino acids. CDR1 is SGHTA, CDR2 FQGNSA, per germline. The J segment lost 4 bases and the V segment lost 2 bases, leaving 0 bases of the junction unmatched. CDR3 coding DNA: TGTGCCAGCAGCTTACGGGGGGCAGATACGCAGTATTTT. Translating gives CASSLRGADTQYF. The full variable domain, completed using reference TRBV7-2 and TRBJ2-3, is GAGVSQSPSNKVTEKGKDVELRCDPISGHTALYWYRQSLGQGLEFLIYFQGNSAPDKSGLPSDRFSAERTGGSVSTLTIQRTQQEDSAVYLCASSLRGADTQYFGPGTRLTVL.

This clone has a single count. The chain joins TRBV6-4 to TRBJ1-2; D not certain. Germline-derived CDR1 and CDR2 are MRHNA and SNTAGT. Trimming removed 6 bases at V and 5 bases at J, with 13 bases between. The CDR3 totals 13 residues. CDR3 in amino acids: CASRLGPEYGYTF. CDR3 DNA sequence: TGTGCCAGCAGATTAGGACCGGAGTATGGCTACACCTTC.

The chain employs TRBV4-3 and TRBJ1-2; no clear D gene. With 6 bases removed from V and 4 bases from J, the gap between germline ends came to 12 bases. Germline CDR1 is LGHNA and CDR2 is YSLEER. The length of the CDR3 is 13 residues. The CDR3 DNA reads as TGCGCCAGCAGTCGACGGGCCCTCTATGGCTACACCTTC. Its protein product is CASSRRALYGYTF.

This clone was seen only a few times. J is TRBJ2-7 and V is TRBV7-2; 8 bases line up with TRBD2. Germline V gene data show CDR1 as SGHTA and CDR2 as FQGNSA. This CDR3 is 17 amino acids long. The V segment lost 2 bases and the J segment 0 bases; nucleotides outside the gene matches: 9. The CDR3 region has the DNA TGTGCCAGCAGCTTAAGGTCTAGCGGGTTATCCTCCTACGAGCAGTACTTC. It is translated as CASSLRSSGLSSYEQYF.

A few counts support this clone. Here the CDR3 DNA reads TGTGCCAGCAGCCCGCGCTTAGGGGCTTTCTTT. As protein: CASSPRLGAFF. The V call is TRBV7-9, the J call TRBJ1-1; D unresolved. Germline CDR1 reads SEHNR; CDR2 reads FQNEAQ (reference sequence). Trimming left V 5 bases short and J 11 bases short, with 12 bases between. The CDR3 has 11 amino acids.

The gene calls are TRBV19 and TRBJ1-4; D not certain. The CDR3 has 15 residues. Germline V lookup: CDR1 LNHDA, CDR2 SQIVND (reference sequence). V lost 5 bases, J lost 1 base, and 11 bases lay in between. The DNA of the CDR3 is TGTGCCAGTAGTCCTCTGGACCGAACTAATGAAAAACTGTTTTTT. Its protein is CASSPLDRTNEKLFF. The variable domain in full, completed from reference TRBV19 and TRBJ1-4, reads DGGITQSPKYLFRKEGQNVTLSCEQNLNHDAMYWYRQDPGQGLRLIYYSQIVNDFQKGDIAEGYSVSREKKESFPLTVTSAQKNPTAFYLCASSPLDRTNEKLFFGSGTQLSVL.

The rearrangement links TRBV29-1 to TRBJ1-4; tentative D call: TRBD1 (6 bases). This CDR3 contains 13 residues. V dropped 2 bases and J dropped 8 bases, with 12 bases sitting between them. Germline-derived CDR1 and CDR2 are SQVTM and ANQGSEA. The CDR3 DNA sequence: TGCAGCGTTGAATCCAGGGGCTCGGAAAAACTGTTTTTT. Protein: CSVESRGSEKLFF.

The chain couples TRBV7-9 to TRBJ2-2; D may be TRBD1 (5 bases). V lost 0 bases to trimming and J lost 3 bases, with 14 bases between them. CDR1 and CDR2 (germline): SEHNR, FQNEAQ (reference sequence). This CDR3 is built from 17 residues. The CDR3 loop is CASSLAHPGLYTGELFF. CDR3 nucleotides: TGTGCCAGCAGCTTAGCGCACCCAGGGCTCTACACCGGGGAGCTGTTTTTT.

The chain links TRBV19 to TRBJ2-2; tentatively, D is TRBD2 (7 bases). The CDR3 runs to 19 residues. Between the trimmed V and J ends, which lost 3 bases and 5 bases, there was a span of 25 bases. Germline V gene lookup returns CDR1 LNHDA and CDR2 SQIVND (reference sequence). This chain's CDR3 is CASSILGRGGGRLTGELFF. DNA of the CDR3: TGTGCCAGTAGTATTCTCGGTCGGGGAGGGGGACGTCTTACCGGGGAGCTGTTTTTT.

The chain employs TRBV2 and TRBJ2-7; 7 positions agree with TRBD1. This CDR3 has 13 amino acids. V shed 6 bases, J shed 3 bases, and the junction held 5 bases outside the gene matches. CDR1 is SNHLY and CDR2 is FYNNEI in the germline V gene. DNA for the CDR3: TGTGCCAGCAGCGGGACAGCTAACTACGAGCAGTACTTC. Protein product: CASSGTANYEQYF.

This chain links TRBV28 with TRBJ1-4; D is perhaps TRBD1 (6 bases). Trimming removed 3 bases at V and 2 bases at J, with 10 bases between. The germline V gene encodes CDR1 MDHEN and CDR2 SYDVKM. This CDR3 is built from 15 residues. The CDR3 DNA sequence: TGTGCCAGCAGTTTGGGGGCAGGGACTAATGAAAAACTGTTTTTT. Translated: CASSLGAGTNEKLFF.

This clone turned up a few times. V gene TRBV6-5 combines with J gene TRBJ1-3, with unresolved D. The germline V and J ends were trimmed by 6 bases and 3 bases, with 12 bases remaining between them. CDR3 size: 14 residues. Per the germline V gene, CDR1 is MNHEY and CDR2 is SVGAGI. The CDR3 loop is CASSFRGNGNTIYF. CDR3 nucleotide sequence: TGTGCCAGCAGCTTCCGGGGAAATGGAAACACCATATATTTT.

The chain combines TRBV6-5 with TRBJ1-1, with TRBD1 matching 9 bases. Germline CDR1 is MNHEY and CDR2 is SVGAGI. The CDR3 totals 13 residues. V lost 5 bases and J lost 11; bases outside the gene matches: 9. The DNA of the CDR3 is TGTGCCAGCAGTACCGGGACAGGGACGACGGCTTTCTTT. This sequence encodes CASSTGTGTTAFF.

The rearrangement joins TRBV4-1 to TRBJ2-6, with 7 bases lining up with TRBD1. CDR3 length: 17 residues. CDR1 is MGHRA, CDR2 YSYEKL, per germline. V shed 1 base and J 2 bases; nucleotides not matched to a gene: 5. DNA for the CDR3: TGCGCCAGCAGCCAAGCGACAGGGCCCACTGGGGCCAACGTCCTGACTTTC. This translates into CASSQATGPTGANVLTF.

V and J are TRBV6-1 and TRBJ1-1; no clear D gene. This CDR3 has 10 amino acids. The germline V and J ends were trimmed by 2 bases and 12 bases, with 7 bases remaining between them. Germline CDR1 is MNHNS and CDR2 is SASEGT. The CDR3 loop is CASSERSPFF. The CDR3 DNA is TGTGCCAGCAGTGAAAGATCCCCTTTCTTT.

This chain connects TRBV7-2 to TRBJ1-2; 8 bases are a match to TRBD1. CDR3 length equals 15 residues. After removal of 6 bases from V and 4 bases from J, the junction contained 10 bases not matched to a gene. The germline gives CDR1 SGHTA, CDR2 FQGNSA. In DNA, the CDR3 is TGTGCCAGCAGACCGGACAGGGTCCTCGTCTATGGCTACACCTTC. Encoded protein: CASRPDRVLVYGYTF.

This rearrangement joins TRBV10-2 to TRBJ1-5; D is unclear. Germline V gives CDR1 WSHSY, CDR2 SAAADI. CDR3 length: 13 residues. With 2 bases removed from V and 6 bases from J, the gap between germline ends came to 8 bases. CDR3 amino acids: CASSEGETQPQHF. In DNA, the CDR3 is TGCGCCAGCAGTGAGGGGGAAACTCAGCCCCAGCATTTT.

The rearrangement links TRBV5-1 to TRBJ2-1; weak D call: TRBD2 (7 bases). CDR1 is SGHRS and CDR2 is YFSETQ in the germline V gene. This CDR3 is 14 amino acids long. V was clipped by 1 base and J by 5 bases, with 10 bases between them. CDR3 residues: CASSLTGGNNEQFF. Here the CDR3 DNA reads TGCGCCAGCAGCTTGACGGGGGGCAACAATGAGCAGTTCTTC.